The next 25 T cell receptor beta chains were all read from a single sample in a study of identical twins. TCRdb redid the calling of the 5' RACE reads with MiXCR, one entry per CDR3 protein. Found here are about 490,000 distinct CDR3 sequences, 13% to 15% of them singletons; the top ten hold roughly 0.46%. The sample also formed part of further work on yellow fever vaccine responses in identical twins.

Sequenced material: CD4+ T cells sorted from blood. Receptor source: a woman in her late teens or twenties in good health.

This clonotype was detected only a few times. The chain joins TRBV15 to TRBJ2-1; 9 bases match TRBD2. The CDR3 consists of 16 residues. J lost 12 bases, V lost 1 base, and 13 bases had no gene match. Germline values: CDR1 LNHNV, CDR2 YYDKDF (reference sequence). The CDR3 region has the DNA TGTGCCACCAGCAGAGTAGCAGCGGGAGGCATTCTGGTGCAGTTCTTC. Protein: CATSRVAAGGILVQFF.

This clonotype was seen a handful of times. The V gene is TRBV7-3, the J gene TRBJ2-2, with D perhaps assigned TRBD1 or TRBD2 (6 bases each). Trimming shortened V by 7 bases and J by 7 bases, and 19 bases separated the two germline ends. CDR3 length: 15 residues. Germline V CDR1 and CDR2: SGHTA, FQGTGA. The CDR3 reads CASTTPGAGDGELFF. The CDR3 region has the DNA TGTGCCAGCACCACCCCGGGGGCCGGGGACGGGGAGCTGTTTTTT.

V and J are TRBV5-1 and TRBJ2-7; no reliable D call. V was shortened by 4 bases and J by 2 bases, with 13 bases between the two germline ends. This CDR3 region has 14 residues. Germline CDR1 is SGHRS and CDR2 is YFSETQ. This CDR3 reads CASSPGIAAYEQYV. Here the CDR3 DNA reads TGCGCCAGCAGCCCTGGGATTGCGGCCTACGAGCAGTACGTC.

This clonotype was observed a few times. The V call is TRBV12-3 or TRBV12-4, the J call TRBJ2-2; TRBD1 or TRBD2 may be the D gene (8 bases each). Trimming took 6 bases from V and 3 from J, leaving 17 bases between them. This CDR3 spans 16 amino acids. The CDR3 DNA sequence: TGTGCCAGCAGCCCACAGGGGGGACTAGACACCGGGGAGCTGTTTTTT. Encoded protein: CASSPQGGLDTGELFF.

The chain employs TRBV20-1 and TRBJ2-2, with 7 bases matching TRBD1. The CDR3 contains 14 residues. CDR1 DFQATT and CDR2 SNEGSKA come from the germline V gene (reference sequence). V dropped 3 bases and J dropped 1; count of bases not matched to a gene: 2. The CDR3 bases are TGCAGTGCTAGCAACAGGGGGAACACCGGGGAGCTGTTTTTT. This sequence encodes CSASNRGNTGELFF.

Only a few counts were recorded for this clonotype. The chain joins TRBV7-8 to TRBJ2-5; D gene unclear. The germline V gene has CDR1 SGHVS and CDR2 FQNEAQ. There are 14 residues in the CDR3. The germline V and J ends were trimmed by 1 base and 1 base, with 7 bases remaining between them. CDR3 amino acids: CASSLGRTQETQYF. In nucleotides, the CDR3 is TGTGCCAGCAGCTTAGGCCGGACCCAAGAGACCCAGTACTTC.

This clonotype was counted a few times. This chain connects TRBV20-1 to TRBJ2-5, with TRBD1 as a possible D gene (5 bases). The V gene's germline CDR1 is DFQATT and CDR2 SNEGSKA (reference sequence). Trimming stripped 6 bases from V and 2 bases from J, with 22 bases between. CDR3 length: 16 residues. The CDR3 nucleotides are TGCAGTGCAGAATCCTGGGGCAGGAGAGTTCAAGAGACCCAGTACTTC. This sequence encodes CSAESWGRRVQETQYF.

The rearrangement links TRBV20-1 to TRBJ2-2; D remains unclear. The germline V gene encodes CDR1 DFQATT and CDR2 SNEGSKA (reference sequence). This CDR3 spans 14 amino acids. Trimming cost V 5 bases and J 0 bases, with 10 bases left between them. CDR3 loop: CSAYLGTNTGELFF. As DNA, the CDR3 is TGCAGTGCTTATTTAGGGACGAACACCGGGGAGCTGTTTTTT.

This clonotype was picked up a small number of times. The CDR3 DNA is TGTGCCAGCAGCTCCTTAGCGGGCATCAGAGATACGCAGTATTTT. Translated, it gives CASSSLAGIRDTQYF. The chain has TRBV7-2 and TRBJ2-3, with 7 nucleotides matching TRBD2. This CDR3 has 15 amino acids. V dropped 4 bases and J dropped 5; count of bases not matched to a gene: 9. Germline V gene sequence: CDR1 SGHTA, CDR2 FQGNSA.

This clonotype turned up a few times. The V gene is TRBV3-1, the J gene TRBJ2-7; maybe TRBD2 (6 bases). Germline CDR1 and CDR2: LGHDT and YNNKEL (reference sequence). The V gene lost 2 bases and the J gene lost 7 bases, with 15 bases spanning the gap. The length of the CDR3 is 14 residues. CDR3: CASSQSLAAWEQYF. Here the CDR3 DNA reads TGTGCCAGCAGCCAATCTTTAGCGGCCTGGGAGCAGTACTTC.

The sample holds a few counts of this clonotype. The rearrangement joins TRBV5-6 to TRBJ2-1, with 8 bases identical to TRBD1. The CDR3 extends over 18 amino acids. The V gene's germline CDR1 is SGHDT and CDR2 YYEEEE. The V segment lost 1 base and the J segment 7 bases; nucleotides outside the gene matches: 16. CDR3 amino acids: CASSLLSFGTGLGNEQFF. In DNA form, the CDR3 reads TGTGCCAGCAGCTTGTTGTCCTTTGGGACAGGCTTGGGGAATGAGCAGTTCTTC.

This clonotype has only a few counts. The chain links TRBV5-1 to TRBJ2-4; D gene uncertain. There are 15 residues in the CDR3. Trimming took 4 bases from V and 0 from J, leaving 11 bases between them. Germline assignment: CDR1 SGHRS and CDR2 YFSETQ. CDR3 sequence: CASSQQDLAKNIQYF. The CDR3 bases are TGCGCCAGCAGCCAACAAGACTTAGCCAAAAACATTCAGTACTTC.

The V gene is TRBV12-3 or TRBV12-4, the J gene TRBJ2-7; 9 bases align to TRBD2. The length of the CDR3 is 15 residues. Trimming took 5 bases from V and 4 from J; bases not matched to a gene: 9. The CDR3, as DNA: TGTGCCAGCAGTCAAGCGGGAGGATGGGGGTACGAGCAGTACTTC. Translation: CASSQAGGWGYEQYF.

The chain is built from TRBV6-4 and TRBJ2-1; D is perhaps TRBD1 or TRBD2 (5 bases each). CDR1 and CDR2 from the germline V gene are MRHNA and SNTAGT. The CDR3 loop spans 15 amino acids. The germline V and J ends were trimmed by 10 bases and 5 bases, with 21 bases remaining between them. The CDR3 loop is CATKRDGSRNNEQFF. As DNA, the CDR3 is TGTGCCACCAAAAGGGACGGATCACGTAACAATGAGCAGTTCTTC.

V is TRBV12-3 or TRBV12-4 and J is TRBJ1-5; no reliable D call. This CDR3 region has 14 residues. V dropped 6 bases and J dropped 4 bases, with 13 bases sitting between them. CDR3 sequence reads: CASSRNLDNQPQHF. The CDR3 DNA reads TGTGCCAGCAGCAGAAACCTAGATAATCAGCCCCAGCATTTT.

The CDR3 DNA reads as TGCAGTGCTAGGACCCCTAGAGCGGGTAGCACAGATACGCAGTATTTT. Protein product: CSARTPRAGSTDTQYF. The chain employs TRBV20-1 and TRBJ2-3; TRBD2 is a possible D gene (6 bases). The CDR3 spans 16 residues. CDR1 and CDR2 (germline): DFQATT, SNEGSKA (reference sequence). V was cut by 3 bases and J by 0 bases, with 16 bases left in between.

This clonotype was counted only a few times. This CDR3 is CASSLVLTQGSKLFF. The CDR3 DNA is TGTGCCAGCAGTTTAGTACTTACCCAGGGGAGTAAACTGTTTTTT. This chain uses TRBV12-3 or TRBV12-4 with TRBJ1-4, with a possible D match to TRBD1 (6 bases). The CDR3 runs to 15 residues. V was shortened by 1 base and J by 11 bases, with 17 bases between the two germline ends.

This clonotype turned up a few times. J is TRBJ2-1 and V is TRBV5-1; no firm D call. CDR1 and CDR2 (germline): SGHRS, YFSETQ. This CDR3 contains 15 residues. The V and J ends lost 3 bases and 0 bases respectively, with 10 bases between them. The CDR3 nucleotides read TGCGCCAGCAGCTCCACACGAAGCTCCTACAATGAGCAGTTCTTC. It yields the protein CASSSTRSSYNEQFF.

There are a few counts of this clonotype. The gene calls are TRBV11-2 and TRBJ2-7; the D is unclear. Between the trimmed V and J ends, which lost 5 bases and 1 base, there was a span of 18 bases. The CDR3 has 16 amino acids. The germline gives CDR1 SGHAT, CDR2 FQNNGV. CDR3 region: CASSPDGPVGSYEQYF. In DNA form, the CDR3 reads TGTGCCAGCAGCCCAGATGGGCCAGTGGGATCCTACGAGCAGTACTTC.

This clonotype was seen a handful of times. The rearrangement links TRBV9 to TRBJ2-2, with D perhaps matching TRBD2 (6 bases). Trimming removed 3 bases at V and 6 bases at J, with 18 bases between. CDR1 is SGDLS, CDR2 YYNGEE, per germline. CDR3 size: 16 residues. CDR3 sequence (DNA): TGTGCCAGCAGCGGAGAGAGGGCGGGGTTGTCCGGGGAGCTGTTTTTT. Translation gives CASSGERAGLSGELFF. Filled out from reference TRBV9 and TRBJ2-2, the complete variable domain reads DSGVTQTPKHLITATGQRVTLRCSPRSGDLSVYWYQQSLDQGLQFLIQYYNGEERAKGNILERFSAQQFPDLHSELNLSSLELGDSALYFCASSGERAGLSGELFFGEGSRLTVL.

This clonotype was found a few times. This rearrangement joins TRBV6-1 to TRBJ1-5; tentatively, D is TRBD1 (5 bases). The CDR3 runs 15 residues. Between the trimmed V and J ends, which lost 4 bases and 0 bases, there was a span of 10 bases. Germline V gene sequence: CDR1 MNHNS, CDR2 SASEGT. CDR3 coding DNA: TGTGCCAGCAGTGCCGGGACGTATAGCAATCAGCCCCAGCATTTT. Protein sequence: CASSAGTYSNQPQHF.

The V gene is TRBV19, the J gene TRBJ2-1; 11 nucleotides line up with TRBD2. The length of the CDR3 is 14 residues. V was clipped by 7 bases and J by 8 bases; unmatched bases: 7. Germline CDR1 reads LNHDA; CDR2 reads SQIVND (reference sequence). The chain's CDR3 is CASTSSGRIDEQFF. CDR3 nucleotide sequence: TGTGCCAGTACGTCTAGCGGGAGGATCGATGAGCAGTTCTTC.

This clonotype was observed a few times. The CDR3 DNA reads as TGCGCCAGCAGCTTGGATACGCTCGACAGTTCTAACTATGGCTACACCTTC. It is translated as CASSLDTLDSSNYGYTF. V and J are TRBV5-1 and TRBJ1-2; TRBD1 might be the D (5 bases). From germline, CDR1 is SGHRS and CDR2 YFSETQ. The CDR3 is 17 amino acids. Between the trimmed V and J ends, which lost 0 bases and 0 bases, there was a span of 15 bases.

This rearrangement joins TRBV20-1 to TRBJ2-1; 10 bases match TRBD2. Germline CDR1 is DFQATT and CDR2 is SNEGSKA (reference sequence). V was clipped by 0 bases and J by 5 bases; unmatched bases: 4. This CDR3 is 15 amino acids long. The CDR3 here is CSAREPGLANNEQFF. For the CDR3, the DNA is TGCAGTGCTAGAGAACCGGGACTAGCGAACAATGAGCAGTTCTTC.

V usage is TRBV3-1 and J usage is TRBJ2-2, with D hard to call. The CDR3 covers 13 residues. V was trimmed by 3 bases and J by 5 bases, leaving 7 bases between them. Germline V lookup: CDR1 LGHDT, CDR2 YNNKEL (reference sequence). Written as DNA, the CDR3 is TGTGCCAGCAGCCACTGGGATACCGGGGAGCTGTTTTTT. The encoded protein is CASSHWDTGELFF.